The 5 T cell receptor beta chains in this list originate from one sample, sequenced in a study of T-cell memory formation after mild COVID-19. TCRdb ran MiXCR on the 5' RACE reads and lists one entry per CDR3 protein. Found here are about 250,000 distinct CDR3 sequences, around 17% of them singletons; the top ten hold around 3.4%. Sequencing input: PBMCs or a T cell subset sorted from them (not recorded which). Every receptor here comes from a man aged 18 to 30 who had mild COVID-19 (a few samples of this study predate the infection). Cell type and time point are not known.

A few counts support this clonotype. The rearrangement uses TRBV11-2 and TRBJ1-3, with D hard to call. The CDR3 runs to 15 residues. Trimming removed 5 bases from V and 5 bases from J, with 16 bases in between. The V gene's germline CDR1 is SGHAT and CDR2 FQNNGV. The CDR3, as DNA: TGTGCCAGCAGCACCTCGGGAATGACGCGAAACACCATATATTTT. Protein: CASSTSGMTRNTIYF.

This clonotype showed up many times. The rearrangement links TRBV6-6 to TRBJ1-5; D is perhaps TRBD1 (5 bases). CDR3 size: 17 residues. CDR1 is MNHNY, CDR2 SVGAGI, per germline (reference sequence). Trimming cost V 6 bases and J 0 bases, with 18 bases left between them. In nucleotides, the CDR3 is TGTGCCAGCAGCCCCCTCTCCAGGGCTCATAGCAATCAGCCCCAGCATTTT. Its translation is CASSPLSRAHSNQPQHF.

This clonotype has more than one count but fewer than ten. The J gene is TRBJ2-2, the V gene TRBV4-1, with 8 bases aligning to TRBD1. Germline CDR1 and CDR2: MGHRA and YSYEKL. The junction had 7 bases not matched to a gene; V was cut back by 8 bases and J by 2 bases. The CDR3 spans 15 residues. CDR3 sequence: CASARTGRNTGELFF. The CDR3 coding sequence is TGCGCCAGCGCTCGGACAGGGCGTAACACCGGGGAGCTGTTTTTT.

CDR3 region: CASSQGAQAAFF. CDR3 DNA sequence: TGTGCCAGCAGCCAAGGCGCTCAGGCTGCTTTCTTT. The J gene is TRBJ1-1, the V gene TRBV3-1; no clear D. Germline CDR1 and CDR2: LGHDT and YNNKEL (reference sequence). V lost 1 base to trimming and J lost 11 bases, with 11 bases between them. The CDR3 has 12 amino acids. Full variable domain (rest looked up from reference TRBV3-1 and TRBJ1-1): DTAVSQTPKYLVTQMGNDKSIKCEQNLGHDTMYWYKQDSKKFLKIMFSYNNKELIINETVPNRFSPKSPDKAHLNLHINSLELGDSAVYFCASSQGAQAAFFGQGTRLTVV.

V and J are TRBV28 and TRBJ2-7; no reliable D call. The V gene's germline CDR1 is MDHEN and CDR2 SYDVKM. The CDR3 has 9 residues. Deletions cut 4 bases from V and 11 bases from J, with 6 bases between. The chain's CDR3 is CASSSSEYV. The DNA for the CDR3 is TGTGCCAGCAGTTCATCGGAGTACGTC.